Presented here are 7 T cell receptor beta chains from one specimen sequenced in a study of blood T cells in healthy people across ages. Together with a sample-barcoded 5' primer, a J-beta primer mix was included in a second PCR lasting about 6 to 12 cycles. MiXCR, run by TCRdb on the 5' RACE reads, gives a single entry per CDR3 protein. Among fewer than 900,000 distinct CDR3 sequences listed, approximately 39% were seen once. The sequenced sample consisted of blood. These receptors all stem from a woman between 55 and 75 years old in good health.

The V gene is TRBV4-3, the J gene TRBJ2-1; the match to TRBD2 covers 12 bases. CDR1 and CDR2 (germline): LGHNA, YSLEER. The CDR3 totals 14 residues. Losses at the gene ends were 3 bases for V and 9 bases for J; bases not matched to a gene: 3. CDR3 in DNA: TGCGCCAGCAGCCACACGACTAGCGGGAGTGAGCAGTTCTTC. Its translation: CASSHTTSGSEQFF.

The chain is built from TRBV11-2 and TRBJ2-1; 7 nucleotides line up with TRBD1. This CDR3 spans 13 amino acids. J lost 15 bases, V lost 5 bases, and 13 bases had no gene match. Germline V gene sequence: CDR1 SGHAT, CDR2 FQNNGV. This chain's CDR3 is CASSVEIRGQLFF. The CDR3 coding sequence is TGTGCCAGCAGCGTCGAAATCCGGGGACAGCTGTTCTTC.

This clonotype was seen more than once but under ten times. V is TRBV3-1 and J is TRBJ2-3; unclear D gene. Trimming took off 0 bases at V and 4 bases at J, with 8 bases between the two ends. CDR1 and CDR2 (germline): LGHDT, YNNKEL (reference sequence). The CDR3 contains 14 residues. The CDR3 protein is CASSQEDVADTQYF. Here the CDR3 DNA reads TGTGCCAGCAGCCAAGAGGACGTCGCAGATACGCAGTATTTT.

The V call is TRBV18, the J call TRBJ2-7; D gene uncertain. Germline loops: CDR1 KGHSH, CDR2 LQKENI. The V end was cut by 0 bases, the J end by 0 bases, with 9 bases between. The CDR3 spans 15 residues. The CDR3 DNA reads as TGTGCCAGCTCACCACCGGCCAGGACCTCCTACGAGCAGTACTTC. As protein: CASSPPARTSYEQYF. The full variable domain, in which reference TRBV18 and TRBJ2-7 provide the parts outside the CDR3, is NAGVMQNPRHLVRRRGQEARLRCSPMKGHSHVYWYRQLPEEGLKFMVYLQKENIIDESGMPKERFSAEFPKEGPSILRIQQVVRGDSAAYFCASSPPARTSYEQYFGPGTRLTVT.

The chain couples TRBV27 to TRBJ2-7, with D tentatively TRBD2 (5 bases). V gave up 3 bases and J gave up 0 bases, with 12 bases separating them. In germline, CDR1 is MNHEY, CDR2 SMNVEV (reference sequence). The CDR3 runs to 15 residues. The CDR3 DNA reads TGTGCCAGCAGTTTGCTCCCGGGGAGCTCCTACGAGCAGTACTTC. It codes for CASSLLPGSSYEQYF.

The chain carries TRBV18 and TRBJ1-1, with a tentative D call TRBD1 (6 bases). The CDR3 loop spans 17 amino acids. Germline V gene lookup returns CDR1 KGHSH and CDR2 LQKENI. V was clipped by 2 bases and J by 1 base, with 17 bases between them. The CDR3 spells CASSPRDLGGRNTEAFF. The CDR3 nucleotides read TGTGCCAGCTCACCAAGGGACCTCGGGGGCCGGAACACTGAAGCTTTCTTT.

As regards this clonotype: At one end, the junction sequence differs from germline, possibly due to a read error. The chain carries TRBV13 and TRBJ2-2; 11 nucleotides align to TRBD2. CDR1 and CDR2 from the germline V gene are PRHDT and FYEKMQ (reference sequence). This CDR3 spans 15 amino acids. This CDR3 reads CTSSSPSGRPGELFF. The CDR3 DNA reads TGTACCAGCAGCTCCCCTAGCGGGAGGCCCGGGGAGCTGTTTTTT.